Sequencing of this T cell receptor (beta chain) was carried out in a study of control samples from healthy donors and cancer patients. Trimming took 2 bases from V and 2 from J, leaving 27 bases between them. CDR1 and CDR2 from the germline V gene are MNHEY and SVGEGT. The CDR3 loop spans 20 amino acids. The repertoire was sequenced with immunoSEQ multiplex PCR; TCRdb's copy has only in-frame clones and lacks some. The sample holds more than 100,000 clones, just over 90% seen once. The sample comprised blood. This chain links TRBV6-2 or TRBV6-3 with TRBJ1-1, with D unresolved. This TCR was recovered from a woman aged 18 to 35 in good health. The CDR3 DNA is TGTGCCAGCAGTTACCCTTGCGGAGACCCGAGAGTCTATTCTAACACTGAAGCTTTCTTT. As protein: CASSYPCGDPRVYSNTEAFF.